This TCR beta chain was sequenced in a study of blood T cell repertoires in COVID-19. Original processing notes: Nucleated cell counts were estimated from reference gene primer amplification. This table comes from immunoSEQ multiplex PCR, and its TCRdb copy is limited to in-frame clones, with some not included. For V, J and clone size, that table is used; D and trimming come from the DNA. The repertoire holds roughly 200,000 clones, with 65% to 85% as singletons. The V segment lost 4 bases and the J segment 11 bases; nucleotides outside the gene matches: 8. The CDR3 is 12 residues long. Looked up from germline, CDR1 is GTSNPN and CDR2 is SVGIG (reference sequence).

What was sequenced was peripheral blood. The chain has TRBV30 and TRBJ1-1; 9 positions match TRBD1. This TCR derives from a man aged 40-49 years with active or convalescent COVID-19. The CDR3 DNA reads TGTGCCTGGACCGGGACAGGGAATCGGGCTTTCTTT. Translated, it gives CAWTGTGNRAFF.